This record covers a single T cell receptor beta chain. Antigen specificity is unknown. The data were produced by immunoSEQ multiplex PCR, yet TCRdb's version contains in-frame clones alone and is incomplete. The data hold 65,000 to 95,000 clones, with about 83% observed a single time. This specimen belongs to a study of OX40 agonist ivuxolimab in advanced cancers. General study points: The authors also found low normalized T-cell clonal expansion in some nonresponders. Low clonal expansion, among the lowest seen, marked partial responders at 0.1-3.0 mg/kg. CD8+ T cells (on average) carried more expanded clones than CD4+ T cells.

Germline lookup yields CDR1 SGHDT and CDR2 YYEEEE. Between the trimmed V and J ends, which lost 2 bases and 3 bases, there was a span of 12 bases. The CDR3 covers 15 residues. The source was CD4+ or CD8+ T cells sorted from blood, collected in a trial of the OX40 agonist ivuxolimab. This clonotype originated in an adult with an advanced solid tumor such as melanoma, head and neck, liver or kidney cancer. This chain uses TRBV5-6 with TRBJ2-4; D gene unclear. CDR3 loop: CASSFLSLGKNIQYF. The CDR3 DNA sequence: TGTGCCAGCAGCTTTTTAAGCCTCGGCAAAAACATTCAGTACTTC.